The 23 T cell receptor beta chains given below trace back to one sample, sequenced in a study of blood T cell repertoires in COVID-19. The method was immunoSEQ multiplex PCR; TCRdb's version includes in-frame clones alone and lacks a portion of them. The sample carries roughly 200,000 clones, 65% to 90% recorded once. The sequenced sample was peripheral blood. Receptor source: a human donor in a cohort sampled during active COVID-19.

This sequence joins TRBV7-8 and TRBJ1-6, with TRBD1 matching 11 bases. The trim removed 5 bases at V and 4 bases at J, leaving 4 bases unmatched. CDR3 size: 16 residues. CDR1 is SGHVS, CDR2 FQNEAQ, per germline. This CDR3 is CASSDRDRGYNSPLHF. In DNA form, the CDR3 reads TGTGCCAGCAGCGACCGGGACAGGGGGTATAATTCACCCCTCCACTTT.

The chain employs TRBV9 and TRBJ2-1; 7 bases align to TRBD2. CDR1 is SGDLS and CDR2 is YYNGEE in the germline V gene. The CDR3 has 16 amino acids. The V gene end was trimmed by 4 bases and the J gene end by 6 bases; junction bases not matched to a gene: 13. CDR3 in amino acids: CASSPLADFFSNEQFF. The CDR3 DNA is TGTGCCAGCAGCCCCCTAGCGGATTTCTTCTCCAATGAGCAGTTCTTC.

V is TRBV28 and J is TRBJ1-3; no reliable D call. Looked up from germline, CDR1 is MDHEN and CDR2 is SYDVKM. The CDR3 sequence is 15 residues long. Trimming pared 2 bases from V and 0 bases from J, leaving 8 bases between. The CDR3 reads CASSLTAHSGNTIYF. CDR3 DNA sequence: TGTGCCAGCAGTTTAACCGCGCACTCTGGAAACACCATATATTTT.

This chain connects TRBV7-9 to TRBJ1-2; D not resolved. This CDR3 has 10 residues. Trimming took 3 bases from V and 11 from J, leaving 7 bases between them. Germline values: CDR1 SEHNR, CDR2 FQNEAQ (reference sequence). DNA of the CDR3: TGTGCCAGCAGCTTGGGCAAGTACACCTTC. Translation: CASSLGKYTF.

The V gene is TRBV12-5, the J gene TRBJ2-7; D is possibly TRBD1 (6 bases). The CDR3 is 13 residues long. V lost 6 bases, J lost 7 bases, and 16 bases lay in between. Germline values: CDR1 LGHNT, CDR2 FRNRAP. The CDR3 DNA reads TGTGCTAGTGGCCAAGCAACAGGGACGGAGCAGTACTTC. Protein product: CASGQATGTEQYF.

This rearrangement joins TRBV28 to TRBJ1-5, with D perhaps matching TRBD1 (6 bases). The CDR3 covers 15 residues. Per the germline V gene, CDR1 is MDHEN and CDR2 is SYDVKM. Trimming cost V 7 bases and J 2 bases, with 15 bases left between them. CDR3 protein: CASMRGGLGNQPQHF. The CDR3 coding sequence is TGTGCCAGCATGCGGGGGGGGCTAGGCAATCAGCCCCAGCATTTT.

This chain joins TRBV19 and TRBJ1-2; weak D call: TRBD1 (6 bases). The ends were cut back, 2 bases at V and 4 bases at J, with 14 bases in the middle. The germline CDR1 and CDR2 sequences are LNHDA and SQIVND (reference sequence). CDR3 length: 15 amino acids. The CDR3 bases are TGTGCCAGTAGTATACCAGGGGAAGTCTTCTATGGCTACACCTTC. Translated: CASSIPGEVFYGYTF.

This clone occurred many times. The genes are TRBV25-1 and TRBJ2-7, with 9 bases aligning to TRBD2. Germline values: CDR1 MGHDK, CDR2 SYGVNS. This CDR3 has 17 amino acids. V lost 1 base to trimming and J lost 3 bases; unmatched junction nucleotides: 10. This chain's CDR3 is CASSESGGSGSLYEQYF. The CDR3 DNA is TGTGCCAGCAGTGAATCCGGGGGTAGCGGGAGTCTCTACGAGCAGTACTTC.

The chain joins TRBV5-1 to TRBJ2-7; 7 bases match TRBD1. V gave up 4 bases and J gave up 5 bases; unmatched junction bases: 3. Germline CDR1 SGHRS, CDR2 YFSETQ. The CDR3 extends over 12 amino acids. The CDR3 DNA reads as TGCGCCAGCAGCATTGGGACAGACGAGCAGTACTTC. Translated, it gives CASSIGTDEQYF.

The V and J genes are TRBV4-3 and TRBJ2-1; 13 positions match TRBD2. From germline, CDR1 is LGHNA and CDR2 YSLEER. The CDR3 sequence is 16 residues long. Germline trimming cut 4 bases from V and 6 bases from J; bases unmatched to any gene: 6. The CDR3 DNA reads as TGCGCCAGCAGCCGCGTACTAGCGGGGGGGCCCAATGAGCAGTTCTTC. Protein sequence: CASSRVLAGGPNEQFF.

The chain couples TRBV13 to TRBJ2-5; no clear D gene. V was pared by 6 bases and J by 0 bases, with 8 bases between. This CDR3 contains 13 residues. CDR1 and CDR2 (germline): PRHDT, FYEKMQ (reference sequence). Here the CDR3 DNA reads TGTGCCAGCAGTCTTGTTGACCAAGAGACCCAGTACTTC. Residues: CASSLVDQETQYF.

CDR3 DNA: TGTGCCAGCAGCTTAAGAAAAGGAACAGGGAAATGGGAGGAGACCCAGTACTTC. Encoded protein: CASSLRKGTGKWEETQYF. This chain connects TRBV7-3 to TRBJ2-5, with D possibly TRBD1 on 6 matching bases. The CDR3 is made up of 18 amino acids. V dropped 1 base and J dropped 5 bases, with 23 bases sitting between them. Germline lookup yields CDR1 SGHTA and CDR2 FQGTGA.

The J gene is TRBJ1-2, the V gene TRBV5-5, with TRBD1 as a possible D gene (6 bases). Germline CDR1 SGHKS, CDR2 YYEKEE (reference sequence). The CDR3 is 15 residues long. V lost 4 bases to trimming and J lost 3 bases, with 16 bases between them. Here the CDR3 reads CASSVLSRGDYGYTF. DNA for the CDR3: TGTGCCAGCAGCGTATTATCCAGGGGAGACTATGGCTACACCTTC. Using reference TRBV5-5 and TRBJ1-2 for the parts outside the CDR3, the full variable domain is DAGVTQSPTHLIKTRGQQVTLRCSPISGHKSVSWYQQVLGQGPQFIFQYYEKEERGRGNFPDRFSARQFPNYSSELNVNALLLGDSALYLCASSVLSRGDYGYTFGSGTRLTVV.

This clone was counted ten times or more. V is TRBV28 and J is TRBJ2-7, with 8 nucleotides matching TRBD1. The germline V gene encodes CDR1 MDHEN and CDR2 SYDVKM. The junction had 4 bases not matched to a gene; V was cut back by 6 bases and J by 6 bases. The CDR3 contains 12 residues. CDR3 amino acids: CASSPDRVEQYF. DNA of the CDR3: TGTGCCAGCAGCCCGGACAGGGTCGAGCAGTACTTC.

The chain's CDR3 is CASSFGGLNTEAFF. The DNA of the CDR3 is TGTGCCAGCAGCTTCGGGGGGCTCAACACTGAAGCTTTCTTT. The chain has TRBV7-9 and TRBJ1-1; D is possibly TRBD1 (6 bases). This CDR3 contains 14 residues. The germline CDR1 and CDR2 sequences are SEHNR and FQNEAQ (reference sequence). V shed 3 bases and J shed 2 bases, with 10 bases lying between them.

The chain's CDR3 is CASSVEGGVSYNEQFF. The CDR3 bases are TGTGCCAGCAGCGTAGAGGGCGGGGTCTCCTACAATGAGCAGTTCTTC. The rearrangement joins TRBV9 to TRBJ2-1; D is perhaps TRBD2 (6 bases). The germline V gene encodes CDR1 SGDLS and CDR2 YYNGEE. CDR3 length equals 16 residues. V was pared by 0 bases and J by 0 bases, with 10 bases between. Drawing the rest from reference TRBV9 and TRBJ2-1, the complete variable domain is DSGVTQTPKHLITATGQRVTLRCSPRSGDLSVYWYQQSLDQGLQFLIQYYNGEERAKGNILERFSAQQFPDLHSELNLSSLELGDSALYFCASSVEGGVSYNEQFFGPGTRLTVL.

The CDR3 is CATAGPQFTEQFF. The CDR3 nucleotides are TGTGCCACCGCGGGCCCCCAATTTACGGAGCAGTTCTTC. V is TRBV24-1 and J is TRBJ2-1; D perhaps matches TRBD2 (5 bases). Germline assignment: CDR1 KGHDR and CDR2 SFDVKD. The CDR3 covers 13 residues. V lost 9 bases to trimming and J lost 10 bases, with 18 bases between them.

CDR3 sequence reads: CASSLRQDGSYEQYF. The DNA for the CDR3 is TGTGCCAGCAGTTTACGACAGGATGGCTCCTACGAGCAGTACTTC. The V and J genes are TRBV2 and TRBJ2-7; weak D call: TRBD1 (6 bases). Germline V lookup: CDR1 SNHLY, CDR2 FYNNEI. CDR3 length: 15 amino acids. V gave up 5 bases and J gave up 0 bases, with 14 bases separating them.

The sample holds a few counts of this clone. CDR3 in DNA: TGCGCCAGCAGCTCGGGGGGACTAGCGGGTCTTAGCTCCTACAATGAGCAGTTCTTC. Protein: CASSSGGLAGLSSYNEQFF. The rearrangement joins TRBV5-1 to TRBJ2-1; TRBD2 matches at 12 bases. The CDR3 loop spans 19 amino acids. V gave up 3 bases and J gave up 0 bases; unmatched junction bases: 10. In germline, CDR1 is SGHRS, CDR2 YFSETQ.

J is TRBJ1-4 and V is TRBV7-2; D remains ambiguous. V was pared by 5 bases and J by 8 bases, with 24 bases between. The CDR3 length is 17 residues. CDR1 is SGHTA and CDR2 is FQGNSA in the germline V gene. In nucleotides, the CDR3 is TGTGCCAGCAGCCCCAACCACCGACGAGCCAGAGGAGAAAAACTGTTTTTT. Its protein is CASSPNHRRARGEKLFF.

The chain has TRBV6-5 and TRBJ1-1, with 8 bases aligning to TRBD1. The germline CDR1 and CDR2 sequences are MNHEY and SVGAGI. This CDR3 has 12 residues. J was trimmed by 3 bases and V by 6 bases; bases with no gene match: 0. The CDR3: CASRQGDTEAFF. CDR3 nucleotide sequence: TGTGCCAGCAGACAGGGGGACACTGAAGCTTTCTTT.

This chain links TRBV10-3 with TRBJ1-2; D perhaps matches TRBD1 (6 bases). Germline CDR1 and CDR2: ENHRY and SYGVKD. Trimming shortened V by 10 bases and J by 0 bases, and 12 bases separated the two germline ends. The length of the CDR3 is 13 residues. CDR3 sequence: CATRQEPNYGYTF. DNA for the CDR3: TGTGCCACCCGACAGGAGCCTAACTATGGCTACACCTTC.

The chain joins TRBV4-1 to TRBJ1-4, with D hard to call. CDR1 is MGHRA, CDR2 YSYEKL, per germline. The germline V and J ends were trimmed by 0 bases and 5 bases, with 4 bases remaining between them. The CDR3 contains 13 residues. CDR3 region: CASSQDRNEKLFF. The CDR3 DNA sequence: TGCGCCAGCAGCCAAGATCGGAATGAAAAACTGTTTTTT.